This TCR beta chain comes out of a study of T cell repertoires in cytomegalovirus infection. Study-wide context: Public signatures in TCR beta pointed to CMV infection and matching HLA type.

This clonotype appeared many times. TCRdb re-called the reads through MiXCR, storing one row per CDR3 protein. The table lists approximately 500,000 distinct CDR3 sequences, about 15% of them singletons, with about 24% in the top ten. The CDR3 is made up of 15 amino acids. Germline V gene lookup returns CDR1 SGHDN and CDR2 FVKESK. Trimming at V came to 4 bases and at J to 1 base, leaving 4 bases not matched to a gene. The chain couples TRBV14 to TRBJ2-7, with 10 bases that match TRBD2. Sequenced: CD8+ T cells from PBMCs. The receptor's source is a human donor in good health (CMV status not recorded). Some clones in this sample may be carry-over from other donors' samples. CDR3 bases: TGTGCCAGCAGCCTGAGGACTAGCGGATCCTACGAGCAGTACTTC. It is translated as CASSLRTSGSYEQYF.